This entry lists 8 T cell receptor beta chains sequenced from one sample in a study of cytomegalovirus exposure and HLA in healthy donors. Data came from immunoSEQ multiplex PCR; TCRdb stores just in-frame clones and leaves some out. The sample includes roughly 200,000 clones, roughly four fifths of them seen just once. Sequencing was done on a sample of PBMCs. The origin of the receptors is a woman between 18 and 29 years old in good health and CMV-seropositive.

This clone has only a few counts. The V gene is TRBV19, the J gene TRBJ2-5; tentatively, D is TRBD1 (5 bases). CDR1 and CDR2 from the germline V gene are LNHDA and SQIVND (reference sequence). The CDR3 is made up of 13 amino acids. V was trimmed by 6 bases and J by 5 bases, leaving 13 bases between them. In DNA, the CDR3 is TGTGCCAGTAGCCTCGCCAGGGATGAGACCCAGTACTTC. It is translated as CASSLARDETQYF.

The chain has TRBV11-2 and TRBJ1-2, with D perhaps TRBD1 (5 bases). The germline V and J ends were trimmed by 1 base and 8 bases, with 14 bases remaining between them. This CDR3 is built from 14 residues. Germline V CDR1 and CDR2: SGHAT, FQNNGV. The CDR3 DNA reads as TGTGCCAGCAGCTTAGGACAGTTTGGAGAGGGCTACACCTTC. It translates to CASSLGQFGEGYTF.

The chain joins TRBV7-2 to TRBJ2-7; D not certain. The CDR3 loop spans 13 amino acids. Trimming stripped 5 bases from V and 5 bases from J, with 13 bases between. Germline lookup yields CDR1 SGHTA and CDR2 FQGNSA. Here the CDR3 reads CASSPQPPNEQYF. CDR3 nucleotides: TGTGCCAGCAGCCCACAACCCCCCAACGAGCAGTACTTC.

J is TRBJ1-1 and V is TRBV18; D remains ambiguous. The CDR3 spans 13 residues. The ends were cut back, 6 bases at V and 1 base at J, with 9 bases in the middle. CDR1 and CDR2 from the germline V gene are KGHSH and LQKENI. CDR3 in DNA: TGTGCCAGCTCCCCAAAGCCGAACACTGAAGCTTTCTTT. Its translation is CASSPKPNTEAFF.

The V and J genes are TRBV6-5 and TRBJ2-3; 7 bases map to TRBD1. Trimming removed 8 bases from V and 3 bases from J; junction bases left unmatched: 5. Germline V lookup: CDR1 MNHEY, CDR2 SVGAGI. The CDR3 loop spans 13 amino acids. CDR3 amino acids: CASLGGLTDTQYF. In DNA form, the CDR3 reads TGTGCCAGCCTAGGGGGCTTGACAGATACGCAGTATTTT.

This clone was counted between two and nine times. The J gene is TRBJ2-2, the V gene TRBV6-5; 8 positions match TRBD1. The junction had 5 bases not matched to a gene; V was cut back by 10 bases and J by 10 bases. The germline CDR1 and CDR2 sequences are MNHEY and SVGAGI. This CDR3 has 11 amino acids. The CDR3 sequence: CATGQGLELFF. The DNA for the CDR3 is TGTGCCACCGGACAGGGTTTGGAGCTGTTTTTT.

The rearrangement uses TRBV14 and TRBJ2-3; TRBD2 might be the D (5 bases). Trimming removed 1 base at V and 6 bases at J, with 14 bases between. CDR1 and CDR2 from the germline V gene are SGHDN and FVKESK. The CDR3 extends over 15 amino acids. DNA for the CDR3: TGTGCCAGCAGCCAAGGTACACTAGTCTTGGATACGCAGTATTTT. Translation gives CASSQGTLVLDTQYF.

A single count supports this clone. The CDR3 loop is CARSTLSHNSPLHF. The CDR3 DNA reads as TGTGCCAGAAGCACACTAAGCCATAATTCACCCCTCCACTTT. This chain joins TRBV21-1 and TRBJ1-6. TRBV21-1 is a recognized pseudogene. This CDR3 has 14 amino acids.